Listed below are T cell receptor beta chains from one sample, sequenced in a study of response to subunit inactivated influenza vaccine. TCRdb fed the RT-PCR reads into MiXCR, producing one record per CDR3 protein. Of roughly 570,000 distinct CDR3 sequences listed, 14% were seen once; the top ten hold 8.5% to 14%. Sequences were derived from PBMCs from blood, sampled approximately 13 days after vaccination. These receptors were collected from a man over 45 who received an inactivated influenza vaccine. The conserved cysteine and the conserved F or W are not part of the CDR3 here.

CDR3aa	v_gene	j_gene
ASSGPVSDTQY	TRBV6-6	TRBJ2-3
ASSRAGPAQPQH	TRBV12-3/TRBV12-4	TRBJ1-5
ASSFGQGYYEQY	TRBV5-1	TRBJ2-7
ASSTGTGGAYEQY	TRBV5-1	TRBJ2-7
ASSLGGGQNLYEQY	TRBV7-9	TRBJ2-7
ASSPRLAGSAYNEQF	TRBV27	TRBJ2-1
AATPGQGYEQY	TRBV6-1	TRBJ2-7
ASSVDPTNVLT	TRBV27	TRBJ2-6
ASSYLGTDTQY	TRBV6-5	TRBJ2-3
ASSPKDWDYEQY	TRBV5-5	TRBJ2-7